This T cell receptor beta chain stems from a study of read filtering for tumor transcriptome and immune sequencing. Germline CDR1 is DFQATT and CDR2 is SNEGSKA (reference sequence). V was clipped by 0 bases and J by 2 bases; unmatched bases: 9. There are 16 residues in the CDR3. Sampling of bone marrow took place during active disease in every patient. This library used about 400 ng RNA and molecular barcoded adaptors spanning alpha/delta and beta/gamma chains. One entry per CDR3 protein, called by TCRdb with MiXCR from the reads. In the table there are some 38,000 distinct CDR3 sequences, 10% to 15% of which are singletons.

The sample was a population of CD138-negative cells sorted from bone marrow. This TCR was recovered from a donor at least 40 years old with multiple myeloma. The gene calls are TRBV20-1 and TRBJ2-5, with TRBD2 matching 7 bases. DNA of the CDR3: TGCAGTGCTAGAGATGGGAGGACTAGATTTCAAGAGACCCAGTACTTC. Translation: CSARDGRTRFQETQYF.